This paragraph covers one TCR beta chain sequence. Primed by a sample-barcoded 5' primer and a J-beta primer mix, a second PCR proceeded for about 6 to 11 cycles. TCRdb recomputed calls from the 5' RACE reads with MiXCR, one row per CDR3 protein. The sample gives roughly 2 million distinct CDR3 sequences, around 50% of which show up once; less than 2.5% is in the top ten. The data were obtained in a study of blood T cells in healthy people across ages. The CDR3 covers 14 residues. Germline V gene data show CDR1 as SGHVS and CDR2 as FQNEAQ. Deletions cut 11 bases from V and 2 bases from J, with 17 bases between.

Sequencing used blood. The sequence was obtained from a woman aged 40-49 years in good health. The rearrangement links TRBV7-8 to TRBJ2-3; D may be TRBD1 (6 bases). The CDR3 nucleotides read TGTGCCGACCCACAGGGACCACTCACAGATACGCAGTATTTT. It translates to CADPQGPLTDTQYF. Supplemented by reference TRBV7-8 and TRBJ2-3, the full variable domain reads GAGVSQSPRYKVAKRGQDVALRCDPISGHVSLFWYQQALGQGPEFLTYFQNEAQLDKSGLPSDRFFAERPEGSVSTLKIQRTQQEDSAVYLCADPQGPLTDTQYFGPGTRLTVL.